This T cell receptor (beta chain) was documented in a study of Ad26.COV2.S vaccination and SARS-CoV-2 variants. The CDR3 sequence is 16 residues long. V was shortened by 0 bases and J by 5 bases, with 19 bases between the two germline ends. Per the germline V gene, CDR1 is SQVTM and CDR2 is ANQGSEA. The treatment: over 15 received Ad26.COV2.S at low or high dose, single or two shots; several received placebo; per-sample allocation not given. Sampling occurred on day 63 after the first vaccine or placebo injection. Clones were read by immunoSEQ multiplex PCR, and TCRdb kept only the in-frame ones, dropping some. In the table there are 350,000 to 400,000 clones, approximately 90% of which are singletons.

The sample was peripheral blood, taken in a trial of Ad26.COV2.S vaccine versus placebo. The clonotype originates from a person between 18 and 65 years old who received the Ad26.COV2.S COVID-19 vaccine or a placebo. The chain combines TRBV29-1 with TRBJ2-5; D may be TRBD1 (6 bases). CDR3 sequence reads: CSVEDLTGKGEETQYF. Here the CDR3 DNA reads TGCAGCGTTGAAGATCTTACAGGGAAGGGCGAGGAGACCCAGTACTTC.